This T cell receptor (beta chain) is from a study of T cells in Graves' hyperthyroidism and ophthalmopathy. CDR3 size: 15 residues. With 0 bases removed from V and 4 bases from J, the gap between germline ends came to 15 bases. From germline, CDR1 is DFQATT and CDR2 SNEGSKA (reference sequence). The investigators amplified TCR beta CDR3 regions from RNA transcripts. TCR CDR3 regions were first amplified by RT-PCR with HTBI primers. Via MiXCR, TCRdb re-called the multiplex PCR reads, giving one row per CDR3 protein. Counted here are about 570,000 distinct CDR3 sequences, 12% to 15% occurring once; the ten biggest clones make up more than 11%.

This clonotype was sampled from a woman aged 40 to 50 with Graves' hyperthyroidism. The chain carries TRBV20-1 and TRBJ1-2; D is undetermined. The sequenced material came from blood. The CDR3 region is CSARDQADRTYGYTF. The CDR3 nucleotides are TGCAGTGCTAGAGATCAGGCGGACCGAACCTATGGCTACACCTTC.